This T cell receptor (beta chain) came from a study of shared clonotypes between healthy human individuals (dated by TCRdb to the early 2020s). In terms of the full investigation: A couple of women and three men aged 18 to 49 years were included in the cohort. Per donor, three plates each were used for CD4 naive and CD4 memory, two for CD8 naive, and one for CD8 memory. To estimate repertoire size and how much clonotype sharing occurs between individuals, the study deeply sequenced the blood TCR repertoires of five healthy adults. Libraries were prepared and TCR repertoires were sequenced by different laboratories using diverse techniques, in order to increase sequencing depth and limit assay-specific biases. Per donor, leukapheresis produced somewhere between about 0.9 and 9 billion PBMCs.

Using the deep immunoSEQ assay, multiplex PCR amplified TCR CDR3 regions from genomic DNA. Genomic DNA extracted from each cell subset was distributed evenly over all wells of several immunoSEQ 96-well plates, and each plate served as one replicate. Each replicate PCR for sorted subsets received roughly 200 ng genomic DNA, equal to about 30,000 T cell genomes. The purified libraries were quantified using a Qubit 3.0 fluorometer, sized with a Bioanalyzer 2100, and then quantified again using the KAPA Library Quantification kit. Every immunoSEQ 96-well plate was sequenced on a separate single-read 150-cycle Illumina NextSeq 550 flow cell. The published analysis was carried out like this. Because the immunoSEQ output held only junctional sequences and lacked quality scores, the filtering could not match the filtering applied to full-length reads. Sequences were annotated with PyIR, a Python wrapper for IgBLAST v1.9, and V/J genes and CDR3 were assigned using IMGT germline references. Reads were removed for weak V/J assignments (E-value above 1e-6), missing CDR3, stop codons, out-of-frame junctions, or ambiguous translated residues. V3J clonotypes were defined by identical inferred V gene, J gene, and CDR3 amino acid sequence. The percentage overlap between two repertoires was calculated by dividing the number of shared unique clonotypes by the size of the smaller repertoire. RTK rarefaction, the Chao1 estimator, and Recon v2.1 estimates of unobserved clonotypes were used to assess repertoire richness. Generation probabilities were computed with OLGA for all TCRbeta clonotypes obtained by the gDNA method from a few donors. TCRdb provides this immuneACCESS table in a form limited to in-frame rearrangements. Some clones are lacking; in checked studies, under half of them reflect an unresolved V gene, and why the rest are absent is not known. The DNA gave D and trimming, while V, J and clone size come from that table. The sample has about 960,000 clones on record, 76% of them singletons. Of the sample, over 1.3% falls within the top ten clones.

Overall study results and their limits: Because the study included a small number of donors, the genetic and exposure-history diversity represented was limited. Sampling was restricted to blood, and TCR repertoires in tissues likely differ from the TCR repertoires found in blood. Naive subsets generally had larger estimated clonotype richness than memory subsets did. When a few donors were compared, the shared fraction of clonotypes was around 5% for naive CD4, roughly 3.3% for naive CD8, roughly 2.5% for memory CD4, and 0.3% to 0.5% for memory CD8. Even with the large sequencing depth, rarefaction of the sorted-subset datasets indicated that sequencing was incomplete. Higher generation probabilities were observed for clonotypes shared by all four sorted-subset donors than for non-shared clonotypes. Pairwise subsampling led to the expectation that sequencing depth would affect the degree of clonotype sharing among donors.

This clone has just a few counts. Its antigen is still unknown. No base quality values were provided; no much bigger clone lies one nucleotide off. Healthy HIV-negative adults with no recently reported acute infections or vaccinations were included as donors. Only Caucasian adults living in Nashville, Tennessee, USA were represented among the donors. CD4+ T cells were enriched through magnetic negative selection, after which naive cells were positively selected on CD45RA and the remaining negative fraction served as the memory subset. Blood was collected by leukapheresis, and PBMCs were isolated by Ficoll-Histopaque density gradient centrifugation and then cryopreserved in liquid nitrogen vapor phase. Analytical flow cytometry was used to check the purity and quantity of each magnetically sorted T cell population. Genomic DNA was isolated from each sorted fraction and quantified by UV absorbance on a Nanodrop 2000c.

The V end loses 4 bases and the J end loses 0 bases, and a stretch of 10 bases separates them. CDR1 SGHKS and CDR2 YYEKEE are derived from the germline V gene (reference sequence). The cysteine opens and the phenylalanine closes a CDR3 of 15 amino acids. Only CDR3 DNA is held: 45 bases, read in frame from base 1. The origin of this receptor is a man between 18 and 35 years old in good health. Sequencing used memory CD4+ T cells sorted from blood. This specimen's cell subset or site label, per the study, means: CD45RA-negative fraction. In this chain, TRBV5-5 is recombined with TRBJ1-4, with the D segment identity uncertain. The nucleotide sequence reads as follows: TGTGCCAGCAGCCGCTCTCCCACAACTAATGAAAAACTGTTTTTT. This codes for CASSRSPTTNEKLFF.